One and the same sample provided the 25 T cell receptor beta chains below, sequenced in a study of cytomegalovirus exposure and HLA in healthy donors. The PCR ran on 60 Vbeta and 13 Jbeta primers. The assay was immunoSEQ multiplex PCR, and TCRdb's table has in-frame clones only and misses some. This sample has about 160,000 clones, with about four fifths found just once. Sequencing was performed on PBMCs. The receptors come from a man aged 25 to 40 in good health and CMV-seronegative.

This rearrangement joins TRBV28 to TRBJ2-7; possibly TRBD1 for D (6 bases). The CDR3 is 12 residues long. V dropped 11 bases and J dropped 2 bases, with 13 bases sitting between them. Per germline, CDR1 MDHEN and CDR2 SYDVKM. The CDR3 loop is CAVTGTTYEQYF. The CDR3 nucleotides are TGTGCCGTAACCGGGACAACCTACGAGCAGTACTTC.

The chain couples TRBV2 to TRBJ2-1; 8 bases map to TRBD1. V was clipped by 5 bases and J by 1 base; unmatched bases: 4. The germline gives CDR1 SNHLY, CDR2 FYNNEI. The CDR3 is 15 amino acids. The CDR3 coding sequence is TGTGCCAGCAGTTCTGACAGGGGTTCCTACAATGAGCAGTTCTTC. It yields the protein CASSSDRGSYNEQFF. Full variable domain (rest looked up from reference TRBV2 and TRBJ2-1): EPEVTQTPSHQVTQMGQEVILRCVPISNHLYFYWYRQILGQKVEFLVSFYNNEISEKSEIFDDQFSVERPDGSNFTLKIRSTKLEDSAMYFCASSSDRGSYNEQFFGPGTRLTVL.

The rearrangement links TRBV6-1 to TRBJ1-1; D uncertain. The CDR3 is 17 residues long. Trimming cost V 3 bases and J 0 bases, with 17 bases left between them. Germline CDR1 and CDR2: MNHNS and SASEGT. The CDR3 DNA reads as TGTGCCAGCAGTGAGAGGTCGGCCGGCGTTTTGAACACTGAAGCTTTCTTT. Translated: CASSERSAGVLNTEAFF.

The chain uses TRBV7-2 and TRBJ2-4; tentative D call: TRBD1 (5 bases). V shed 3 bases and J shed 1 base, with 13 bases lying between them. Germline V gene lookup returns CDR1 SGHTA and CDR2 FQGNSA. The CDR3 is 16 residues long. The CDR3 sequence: CASSLEGVWAKNIQYF. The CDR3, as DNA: TGTGCCAGCAGCTTGGAAGGGGTCTGGGCCAAAAACATTCAGTACTTC.

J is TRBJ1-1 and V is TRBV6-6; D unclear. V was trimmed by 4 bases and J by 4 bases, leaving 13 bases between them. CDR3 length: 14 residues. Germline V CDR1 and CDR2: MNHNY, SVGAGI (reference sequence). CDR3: CASSFSRSPTEAFF. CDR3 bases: TGTGCCAGCAGTTTCTCCAGGTCGCCCACTGAAGCTTTCTTT.

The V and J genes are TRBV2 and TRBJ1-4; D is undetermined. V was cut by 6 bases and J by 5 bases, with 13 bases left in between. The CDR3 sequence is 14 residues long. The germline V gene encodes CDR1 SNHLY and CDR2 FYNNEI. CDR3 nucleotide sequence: TGTGCCAGCAGCCAAGGAGGCCGAAATGAAAAACTGTTTTTT. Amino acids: CASSQGGRNEKLFF.

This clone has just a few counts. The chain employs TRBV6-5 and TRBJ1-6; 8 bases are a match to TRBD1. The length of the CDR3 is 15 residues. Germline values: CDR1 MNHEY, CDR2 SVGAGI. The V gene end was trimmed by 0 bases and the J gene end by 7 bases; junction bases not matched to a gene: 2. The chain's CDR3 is CASSYSGQANSPLHF. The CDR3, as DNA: TGTGCCAGCAGTTACTCGGGACAGGCGAATTCACCCCTCCACTTT.

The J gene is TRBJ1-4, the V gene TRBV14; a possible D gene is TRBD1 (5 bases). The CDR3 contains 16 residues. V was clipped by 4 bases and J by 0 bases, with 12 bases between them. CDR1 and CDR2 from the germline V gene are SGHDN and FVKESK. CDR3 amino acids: CASSPTGVATNEKLFF. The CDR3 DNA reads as TGTGCCAGCAGCCCAACAGGAGTTGCAACTAATGAAAAACTGTTTTTT.

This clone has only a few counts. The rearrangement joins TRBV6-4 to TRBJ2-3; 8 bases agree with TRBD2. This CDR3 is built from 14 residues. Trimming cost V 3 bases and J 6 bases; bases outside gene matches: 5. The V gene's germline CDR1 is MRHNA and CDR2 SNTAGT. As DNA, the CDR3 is TGTGCCAGCAGTGAGACGGGAGGGGCGGATACGCAGTATTTT. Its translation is CASSETGGADTQYF.

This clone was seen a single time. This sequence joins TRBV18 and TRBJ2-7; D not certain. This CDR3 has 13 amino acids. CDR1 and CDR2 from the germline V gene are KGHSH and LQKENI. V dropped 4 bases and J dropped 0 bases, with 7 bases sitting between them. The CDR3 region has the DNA TGTGCCAGCTCACGAACAGACTCCTACGAGCAGTACTTC. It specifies CASSRTDSYEQYF.

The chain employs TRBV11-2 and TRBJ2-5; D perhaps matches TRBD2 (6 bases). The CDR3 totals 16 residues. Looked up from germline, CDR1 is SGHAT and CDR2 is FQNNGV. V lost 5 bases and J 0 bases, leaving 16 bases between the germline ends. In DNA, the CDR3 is TGTGCCAGCAGCCCTGCGGGGTGGGGGTACCAAGAGACCCAGTACTTC. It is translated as CASSPAGWGYQETQYF.

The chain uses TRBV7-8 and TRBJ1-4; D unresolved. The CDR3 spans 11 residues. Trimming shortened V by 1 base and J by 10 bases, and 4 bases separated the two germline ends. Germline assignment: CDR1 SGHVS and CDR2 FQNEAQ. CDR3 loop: CASSLVGKLFF. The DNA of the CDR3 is TGTGCCAGCAGCTTAGTCGGAAAACTGTTTTTT.

Here the CDR3 reads CSGKQGWAGELFF. In DNA, the CDR3 is TGCAGCGGGAAACAGGGATGGGCCGGGGAGCTGTTTTTT. V is TRBV29-1 and J is TRBJ2-2; the D gene is possibly TRBD1 (6 bases). Trimming cost V 7 bases and J 6 bases, with 15 bases left between them. CDR3 length: 13 amino acids. Germline-derived CDR1 and CDR2 are SQVTM and ANQGSEA.

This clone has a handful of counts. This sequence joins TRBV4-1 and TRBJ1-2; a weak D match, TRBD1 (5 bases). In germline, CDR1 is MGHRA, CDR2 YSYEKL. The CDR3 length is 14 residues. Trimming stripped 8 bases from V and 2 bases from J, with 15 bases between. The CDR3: CASGQQGSNYGYTF. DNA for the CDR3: TGCGCCAGCGGTCAGCAGGGATCGAACTATGGCTACACCTTC.

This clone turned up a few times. The CDR3 here is CASSPATTTDTQYF. The DNA for the CDR3 is TGCGCCAGCAGCCCCGCGACTACCACAGATACGCAGTATTTT. The chain couples TRBV4-1 to TRBJ2-3, with D possibly TRBD2 on 5 matching bases. V dropped 4 bases and J dropped 2 bases, with 10 bases sitting between them. The CDR3 spans 14 residues. CDR1 is MGHRA and CDR2 is YSYEKL in the germline V gene.

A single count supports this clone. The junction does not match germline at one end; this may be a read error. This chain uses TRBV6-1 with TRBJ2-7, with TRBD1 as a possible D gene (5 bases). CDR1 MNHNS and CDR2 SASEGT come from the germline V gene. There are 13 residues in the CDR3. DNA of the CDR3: TGTGCCAGCATGCCATCAGGACACCCAGCGCGGTCCTTC. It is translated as CASMPSGHPARSF.

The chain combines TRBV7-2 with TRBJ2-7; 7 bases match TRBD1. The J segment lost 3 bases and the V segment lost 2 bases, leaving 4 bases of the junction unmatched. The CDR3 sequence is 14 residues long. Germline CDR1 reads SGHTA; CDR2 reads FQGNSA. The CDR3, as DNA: TGTGCCAGCAGCTTACCGGGACAGCTCTACGAGCAGTACTTC. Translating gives CASSLPGQLYEQYF.

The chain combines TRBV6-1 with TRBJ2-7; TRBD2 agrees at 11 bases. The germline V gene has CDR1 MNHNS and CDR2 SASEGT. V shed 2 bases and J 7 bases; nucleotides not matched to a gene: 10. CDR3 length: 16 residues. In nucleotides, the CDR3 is TGTGCCAGCAGTGAAATCGGGACTAGCGGTTTGAGGGAGCAGTACTTC. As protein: CASSEIGTSGLREQYF.

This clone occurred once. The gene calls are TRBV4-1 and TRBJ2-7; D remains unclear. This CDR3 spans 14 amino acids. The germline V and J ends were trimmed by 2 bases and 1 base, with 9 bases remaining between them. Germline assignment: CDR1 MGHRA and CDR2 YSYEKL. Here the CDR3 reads CASSQRLQSYEQYF. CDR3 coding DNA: TGCGCCAGCAGCCAACGACTCCAGTCCTACGAGCAGTACTTC.

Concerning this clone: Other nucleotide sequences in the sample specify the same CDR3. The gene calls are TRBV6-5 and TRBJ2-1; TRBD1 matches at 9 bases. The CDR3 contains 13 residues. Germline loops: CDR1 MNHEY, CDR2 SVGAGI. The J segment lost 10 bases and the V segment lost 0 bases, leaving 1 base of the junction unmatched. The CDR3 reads CASSYSTGGEQFF. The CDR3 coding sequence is TGTGCCAGCAGTTACTCGACAGGGGGGGAGCAGTTCTTC.

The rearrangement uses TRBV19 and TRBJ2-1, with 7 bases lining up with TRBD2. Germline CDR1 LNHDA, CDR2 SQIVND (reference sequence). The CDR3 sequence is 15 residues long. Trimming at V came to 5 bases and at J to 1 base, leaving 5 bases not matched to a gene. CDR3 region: CASSWLAASYNEQFF. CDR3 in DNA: TGTGCCAGTAGTTGGCTAGCGGCGTCCTACAATGAGCAGTTCTTC.

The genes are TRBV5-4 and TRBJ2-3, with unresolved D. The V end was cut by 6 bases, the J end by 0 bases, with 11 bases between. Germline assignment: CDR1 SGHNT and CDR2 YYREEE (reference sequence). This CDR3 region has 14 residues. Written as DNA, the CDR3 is TGTGCCAGCAAGAATCAAGAGAGCACAGATACGCAGTATTTT. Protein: CASKNQESTDTQYF.

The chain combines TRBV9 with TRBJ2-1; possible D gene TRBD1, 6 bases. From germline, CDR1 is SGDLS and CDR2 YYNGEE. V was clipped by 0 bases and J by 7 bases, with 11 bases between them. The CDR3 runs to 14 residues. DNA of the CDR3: TGTGCCAGCAGCGTAGACACAGGGCGGAATGAGCAGTTCTTC. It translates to CASSVDTGRNEQFF. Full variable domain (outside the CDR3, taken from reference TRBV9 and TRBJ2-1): DSGVTQTPKHLITATGQRVTLRCSPRSGDLSVYWYQQSLDQGLQFLIQYYNGEERAKGNILERFSAQQFPDLHSELNLSSLELGDSALYFCASSVDTGRNEQFFGPGTRLTVL.

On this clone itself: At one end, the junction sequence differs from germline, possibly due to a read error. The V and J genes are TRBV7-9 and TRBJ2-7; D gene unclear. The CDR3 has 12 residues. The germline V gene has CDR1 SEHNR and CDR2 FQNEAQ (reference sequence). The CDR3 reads CSSSSTGYEQYF. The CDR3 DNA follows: TGTTCCAGCAGCTCAACCGGCTACGAGCAGTACTTC.

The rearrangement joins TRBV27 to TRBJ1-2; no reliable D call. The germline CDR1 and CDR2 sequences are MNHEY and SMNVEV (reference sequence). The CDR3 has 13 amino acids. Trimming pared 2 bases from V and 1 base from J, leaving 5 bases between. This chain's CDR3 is CASSLKSNYGYTF. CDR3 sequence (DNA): TGTGCCAGCAGTTTAAAGAGTAACTATGGCTACACCTTC.